This TCR beta chain was retrieved from a study of OX40 agonist ivuxolimab in advanced cancers. Study-wide context: Ivuxolimab was a fully human IgG2 agonistic monoclonal antibody targeting the costimulatory receptor OX40 (CD134). In the dose-escalation cohort, more than 75% of patients were male, and the mean age was around 60 years, with a range of about 20 to 90. Intravenous ivuxolimab was administered to patients every 2 weeks at six dose levels: 0.01, 0.1, 0.3, 1.5, 3 and 10 mg/kg. Prior anti-PD-1, anti-PD-L1 or anti-CTLA-4 therapy was permitted, and checkpoint inhibitors had been received by about two fifths of dose-escalation patients. Peripheral TCRbeta sequencing was intended to test whether TCR sequence diversity was altered and clonal T-cell expansion was caused by ivuxolimab. Partial responses occurred in three dose-escalation patients: two with cutaneous melanoma and one with hepatocellular carcinoma. Among the approximately 54 dose-escalation patients, some 20 had hepatocellular carcinoma, roughly 15 melanoma, 9 renal cell carcinoma and 9 head and neck cancer. The monotherapy dose-escalation portion (N of about 47 patients) of the phase I ivuxolimab trial is reported in the paper. What the work shows at the level of the full study, not this receptor alone: On average, CD8+ T cells showed more expanded clones than CD4+ T cells after ivuxolimab. Clonal expansion of both CD4+ and CD8+ blood T cells was observed from baseline to week 6 at doses 0.1 to 3.0 mg/kg. Which antigens the clonally expanded peripheral T cells were specific for was not determined. Low levels of normalized T-cell clonal expansion were also seen in some nonresponding patients. In the 0.1-3.0 mg/kg groups, partial responders were among the patients with the lowest normalized peripheral clonal expansion, particularly in CD8+ T cells.

Genomic DNA was isolated from the sorted cells so that the TCRbeta CDR3 region could be sequenced. The immunoSEQ Assay was used for sequencing of TCRbeta CDR3 regions. Entries here come from immuneACCESS through TCRdb and include only in-frame sequences with V and J called. Some clones fail to appear in such tables; in the studies checked, an unresolved V gene covers under half of the shortfall, and the cause of the remainder is unknown. Present in this sample are 73,000 or so clones, approximately 85% of which were seen just once. 0.42% of the sample lies in the top ten. With respect to this clone: Its antigen is not yet known. The input lacks base qualities; no much larger clone sits a single base away.

V is clipped by 5 bases and J by 1 base, and the sequence between their germline boundaries is 16 bases long. The CDR3 runs 16 residues from the cysteine to the phenylalanine. The read is trimmed to its CDR3 DNA, 48 bases read in frame from base 1. Sequences SGHAT (CDR1) and FQNNGV (CDR2) are obtained from the germline V gene. Patients with autoimmune disease history or receiving systemic immunosuppression were excluded from the trial. Peripheral blood for TCR sequencing was collected from all dose cohorts at baseline, on cycle 4 day 1, and on cycle 7 day 1. Samples were obtained from an open-label, multicenter, first-in-human phase I dose-escalation trial of ivuxolimab. Adults with locally advanced or metastatic head and neck squamous cell, hepatocellular, melanoma or renal cell carcinoma were enrolled in the trial. Before TCR sequencing, CD4+ T cells and CD8+ T cells from peripheral blood were sorted into separate populations.

The specimen was CD4+ or CD8+ T cells sorted from blood, collected in a trial of the OX40 agonist ivuxolimab. The rearranged segments are TRBV11-2 and TRBJ2-3; the D gene remains uncertain. The receptor was derived from an adult with an advanced solid tumor such as melanoma, head and neck, liver or kidney cancer. This receptor has the CDR3 CASSPGASPRTDTQYF. The sequenced DNA: TGTGCCAGCAGCCCCGGCGCTTCCCCGCGCACAGATACGCAGTATTTT.